This entry lists 32 T cell receptor beta chains sequenced from one sample in a study of T cells in localized non-small cell lung cancer (dated by TCRdb to 2020 to 2021). Library prep was done by the immunoSEQ multiplex PCR assay. This is the immuneACCESS table as TCRdb keeps it, with only in-frame sequences that have V and J called. A part of the clones is gone; compared with another copy, unresolved V genes explain less than half, and the rest is unexplained. Recorded for this sample are approximately 19,000 clones; 65% to 90% of them occurred a single time. In total, the top ten clones hold approximately 4.8% of the sample. Material: peripheral blood, obtained before any cancer treatment. These receptors all stem from a man aged 35 to 69 with stage I lung adenocarcinoma.

This chain's CDR3 is CASSPPWTGNTEAFF. Here the CDR3 DNA reads TGTGCCAGTAGTCCCCCATGGACAGGGAACACTGAAGCTTTCTTT. This chain links TRBV19 with TRBJ1-1; TRBD1 matches 7 bases. Germline-derived CDR1 and CDR2 are LNHDA and SQIVND (reference sequence). The CDR3 sequence is 15 residues long. J gave up 1 base and V 5 bases, and 7 bases lay outside the gene matches.

A single count supports this clone. This sequence joins TRBV28 and TRBJ2-4; 8 nucleotides align to TRBD1. Germline V gives CDR1 MDHEN, CDR2 SYDVKM. The CDR3 length is 15 residues. J gave up 2 bases and V 3 bases, and 3 bases lay outside the gene matches. The CDR3: CASSFGQGTKNIQYF. Here the CDR3 DNA reads TGTGCCAGCAGTTTTGGACAGGGAACCAAAAACATTCAGTACTTC.

This clone was picked up a small number of times. The V call is TRBV27, the J call TRBJ2-1, with 13 nucleotides matching TRBD2. Germline V gene sequence: CDR1 MNHEY, CDR2 SMNVEV (reference sequence). After removal of 5 bases from V and 1 base from J, the junction contained 8 bases not matched to a gene. The CDR3 contains 18 residues. The CDR3 bases are TGTGCCAGCAGTCCCAGGGGACTAGCGGGACAATCCTACAATGAGCAGTTCTTC. Amino acid sequence: CASSPRGLAGQSYNEQFF.

This chain uses TRBV30 with TRBJ1-4; D gene unclear. This CDR3 region has 14 residues. Trimming removed 1 base at V and 7 bases at J, with 13 bases between. CDR1 and CDR2 from the germline V gene are GTSNPN and SVGIG (reference sequence). CDR3 nucleotide sequence: TGTGCCTGGAGTGCGGGAGAGGGAGGTGAAAAACTGTTTTTT. Its translation is CAWSAGEGGEKLFF.

The sample holds a few counts of this clone. The genes are TRBV7-9 and TRBJ2-7; 9 bases agree with TRBD1. The CDR3 totals 15 residues. Germline V gives CDR1 SEHNR, CDR2 FQNEAQ (reference sequence). Trimming removed 5 bases from V and 7 bases from J; junction bases left unmatched: 12. The CDR3 bases are TGTGCCAGCAGCCTAGGGACAGGGCCTTCTACAGAGCAGTACTTC. Amino acids: CASSLGTGPSTEQYF. Looking up the rest from reference TRBV7-9 and TRBJ2-7 gives the full variable domain: DTGVSQNPRHKITKRGQNVTFRCDPISEHNRLYWYRQTLGQGPEFLTYFQNEAQLEKSRLLSDRFSAERPKGSFSTLEIQRTEQGDSAMYLCASSLGTGPSTEQYFGPGTRLTVT.

The genes are TRBV7-8 and TRBJ1-1, with TRBD1 matching over 7 bases. The CDR3 sequence is 13 residues long. Germline-derived CDR1 and CDR2 are SGHVS and FQNEAQ. Losses at the gene ends were 5 bases for V and 6 bases for J; bases not matched to a gene: 6. CDR3 sequence reads: CASSLGTASEAFF. Here the CDR3 DNA reads TGTGCCAGCAGCCTAGGGACAGCTTCTGAAGCTTTCTTT.

The J gene is TRBJ2-2, the V gene TRBV27; TRBD2 matches at 9 bases. Germline V gene sequence: CDR1 MNHEY, CDR2 SMNVEV (reference sequence). The CDR3 consists of 15 residues. J was trimmed by 5 bases and V by 3 bases; bases with no gene match: 4. CDR3 residues: CASSFAGGRTGELFF. The CDR3 region has the DNA TGTGCCAGCAGTTTCGCGGGGGGGCGAACCGGGGAGCTGTTTTTT.

This rearrangement joins TRBV10-2 to TRBJ2-5; weak D call: TRBD1 (6 bases). CDR3 length: 14 amino acids. CDR1 WSHSY and CDR2 SAAADI come from the germline V gene. V lost 3 bases and J 5 bases, leaving 13 bases between the germline ends. The CDR3 DNA sequence: TGCGCCAGCAGTGACCCGGGAAGGGGGGAGACCCAGTACTTC. Residues: CASSDPGRGETQYF.

The CDR3 sequence is CASSVDGMNNSPLHF. As DNA, the CDR3 is TGTGCCAGCAGCGTAGACGGGATGAATAATTCACCCCTCCACTTT. V usage is TRBV9 and J usage is TRBJ1-6, with D unresolved. Germline CDR1 SGDLS, CDR2 YYNGEE. V gave up 0 bases and J gave up 5 bases, with 9 bases separating them. This CDR3 has 15 amino acids. The entire variable domain, with the rest obtained from reference TRBV9 and TRBJ1-6, is as follows: DSGVTQTPKHLITATGQRVTLRCSPRSGDLSVYWYQQSLDQGLQFLIQYYNGEERAKGNILERFSAQQFPDLHSELNLSSLELGDSALYFCASSVDGMNNSPLHFGNGTRLTVT.

This clone was counted between two and nine times. V and J are TRBV7-9 and TRBJ2-7, with 8 bases that match TRBD2. Looked up from germline, CDR1 is SEHNR and CDR2 is FQNEAQ (reference sequence). After removal of 7 bases from V and 5 bases from J, the junction contained 10 bases not matched to a gene. The CDR3 consists of 14 residues. Written as DNA, the CDR3 is TGTGCCAGCACCCGTGACCAGCGGGAGCACGAGCAGTACTTC. This translates into CASTRDQREHEQYF.

The chain employs TRBV19 and TRBJ2-5; a weak D match, TRBD1 (7 bases). The CDR3 has 15 amino acids. V gave up 3 bases and J gave up 2 bases, with 13 bases separating them. CDR1 is LNHDA, CDR2 SQIVND, per germline (reference sequence). CDR3 nucleotide sequence: TGTGCCAGTAGTATCATGGCGGGACAGCAAGAGACCCAGTACTTC. It codes for CASSIMAGQQETQYF.

The chain couples TRBV6-1 to TRBJ1-6, with 9 bases fitting TRBD1. Per the germline V gene, CDR1 is MNHNS and CDR2 is SASEGT. This CDR3 has 16 residues. V gave up 3 bases and J gave up 7 bases; unmatched junction bases: 7. The CDR3 DNA reads as TGTGCCAGCAGTGAGCTACAGGGGGCTCGAAATTCACCCCTCCACTTT. Translation gives CASSELQGARNSPLHF.

The chain employs TRBV28 and TRBJ1-1; no definite D call. The germline CDR1 and CDR2 sequences are MDHEN and SYDVKM. CDR3 length: 13 amino acids. V gave up 10 bases and J gave up 0 bases, with 12 bases separating them. The CDR3 coding sequence is TGTGCCACCCTTGAAGAAATGAACACTGAAGCTTTCTTT. Its translation is CATLEEMNTEAFF.

The DNA for the CDR3 is TGCGCCAGCAGTGGACAGGGGCCCAATTCACCCCTCCACTTT. It codes for CASSGQGPNSPLHF. The chain employs TRBV10-1 and TRBJ1-6; 8 bases are a match to TRBD1. Germline loops: CDR1 WNHNN, CDR2 SYGVQD (reference sequence). This CDR3 comprises 14 residues. J gave up 7 bases and V 4 bases, and 3 bases lay outside the gene matches.

The chain is built from TRBV2 and TRBJ1-1; 7 nucleotides agree with TRBD1. The CDR3 runs 13 residues. Germline-derived CDR1 and CDR2 are SNHLY and FYNNEI. J lost 1 base, V lost 5 bases, and 1 base had no gene match. CDR3 sequence: CASSQGENTEAFF. CDR3 bases: TGTGCCAGCAGTCAGGGGGAGAACACTGAAGCTTTCTTT.

This chain joins TRBV28 and TRBJ2-7, with 7 bases fitting TRBD1. Germline CDR1 MDHEN, CDR2 SYDVKM. V shed 3 bases, J shed 5 bases, and the junction held 7 bases outside the gene matches. This CDR3 spans 14 amino acids. CDR3 nucleotides: TGTGCCAGCAGTTTTTCCGGGACAGCTGACGAGCAGTACTTC. Protein sequence: CASSFSGTADEQYF.

The rearrangement joins TRBV30 to TRBJ1-1; 7 bases fit TRBD1. The CDR3 covers 12 residues. Per germline, CDR1 GTSNPN and CDR2 SVGIG (reference sequence). The J segment lost 5 bases and the V segment lost 7 bases, leaving 7 bases of the junction unmatched. The CDR3 loop is CAFSQGITEAFF. Written as DNA, the CDR3 is TGTGCCTTTTCACAGGGGATAACTGAAGCTTTCTTT.

This clone was observed a few times. The gene calls are TRBV27 and TRBJ2-7; D is perhaps TRBD1 or TRBD2 (5 bases each). Germline assignment: CDR1 MNHEY and CDR2 SMNVEV (reference sequence). CDR3 size: 16 residues. The ends were cut back, 4 bases at V and 1 base at J, with 17 bases in the middle. CDR3 DNA: TGTGCCAGCAGTTGGGGACGGGGCGAATTTTCCTACGAGCAGTACTTC. Residues: CASSWGRGEFSYEQYF.

This clone was recorded a few times. The CDR3: CASSLMGYTEAFF. Written as DNA, the CDR3 is TGTGCCAGCAGCTTAATGGGCTACACTGAAGCTTTCTTT. The J gene is TRBJ1-1, the V gene TRBV13; D gene ambiguous. The CDR3 runs 13 residues. The germline V gene encodes CDR1 PRHDT and CDR2 FYEKMQ (reference sequence). Between the trimmed V and J ends, which lost 2 bases and 3 bases, there was a span of 7 bases. Using reference TRBV13 and TRBJ1-1 for the parts outside the CDR3, the full variable domain is AAGVIQSPRHLIKEKRETATLKCYPIPRHDTVYWYQQGPGQDPQFLISFYEKMQSDKGSIPDRFSAQQFSDYHSELNMSSLELGDSALYFCASSLMGYTEAFFGQGTRLTVV.

V gene TRBV28 combines with J gene TRBJ2-1; 14 bases fit TRBD2. Germline assignment: CDR1 MDHEN and CDR2 SYDVKM. The CDR3 consists of 19 residues. The J segment lost 4 bases and the V segment lost 4 bases, leaving 12 bases of the junction unmatched. The CDR3 sequence: CASSSYPGLAGAQYNEQFF. CDR3 in DNA: TGTGCCAGCAGTTCGTACCCGGGACTAGCGGGGGCCCAGTACAATGAGCAGTTCTTC.

The genes are TRBV2 and TRBJ2-3, with a weak D call TRBD1 (5 bases). Germline V gene data show CDR1 as SNHLY and CDR2 as FYNNEI. The CDR3 covers 13 residues. Trimming pared 6 bases from V and 2 bases from J, leaving 9 bases between. CDR3 region: CASSVQVTDTQYF. CDR3 sequence (DNA): TGTGCCAGCAGCGTACAGGTCACAGATACGCAGTATTTT. Based on the CDR3 plus reference TRBV2 and TRBJ2-3, the full variable domain is EPEVTQTPSHQVTQMGQEVILRCVPISNHLYFYWYRQILGQKVEFLVSFYNNEISEKSEIFDDQFSVERPDGSNFTLKIRSTKLEDSAMYFCASSVQVTDTQYFGPGTRLTVL.

The chain is built from TRBV9 and TRBJ2-7, with 11 bases matching TRBD2. The CDR3 spans 14 residues. CDR1 SGDLS and CDR2 YYNGEE come from the germline V gene. With 4 bases clipped from V and 5 bases from J, the junction kept 5 bases outside the gene matches. CDR3 coding DNA: TGTGCCAGCAGCCTTGGACTAGCGGGCGACGAGCAGTACTTC. It yields the protein CASSLGLAGDEQYF. Looking up the rest from reference TRBV9 and TRBJ2-7 gives the full variable domain: DSGVTQTPKHLITATGQRVTLRCSPRSGDLSVYWYQQSLDQGLQFLIQYYNGEERAKGNILERFSAQQFPDLHSELNLSSLELGDSALYFCASSLGLAGDEQYFGPGTRLTVT.

This clone was detected only a few times. The chain combines TRBV27 with TRBJ2-7; 7 positions agree with TRBD1. Germline lookup yields CDR1 MNHEY and CDR2 SMNVEV (reference sequence). V lost 6 bases and J lost 5; bases outside the gene matches: 13. The CDR3 is made up of 15 amino acids. DNA for the CDR3: TGTGCCAGCAGACTTTATGCAGGGGGTCTTGACGAGCAGTACTTC. This gives the protein CASRLYAGGLDEQYF.

The chain joins TRBV6-5 to TRBJ2-1, with 8 nucleotides matching TRBD1. Germline loops: CDR1 MNHEY, CDR2 SVGAGI. CDR3 size: 15 residues. The V and J ends lost 6 bases and 3 bases, in that order; junction bases with no gene match: 7. The chain's CDR3 is CASRSRTGSYNEQFF. The CDR3, as DNA: TGTGCCAGCAGAAGCAGGACAGGGAGCTACAATGAGCAGTTCTTC.

The J gene is TRBJ2-1, the V gene TRBV9, with TRBD2 identical over 8 bases. With 0 bases clipped from V and 4 bases from J, the junction kept 12 bases outside the gene matches. Germline CDR1 is SGDLS and CDR2 is YYNGEE. The CDR3 has 18 amino acids. The CDR3 here is CASSVGSSGSDFYNEQFF. In DNA form, the CDR3 reads TGTGCCAGCAGCGTAGGTTCCAGCGGGAGCGACTTTTACAATGAGCAGTTCTTC.

The chain has TRBV9 and TRBJ2-3; D gene ambiguous. Deletions cut 0 bases from V and 2 bases from J, with 7 bases between. The V gene's germline CDR1 is SGDLS and CDR2 YYNGEE. The CDR3 length is 14 residues. CDR3 amino acids: CASSVVGHTDTQYF. The CDR3 coding sequence is TGTGCCAGCAGCGTAGTGGGCCACACAGATACGCAGTATTTT.

V and J are TRBV7-9 and TRBJ2-3; 7 bases align to TRBD2. After removal of 5 bases from V and 3 bases from J, the junction contained 8 bases not matched to a gene. The CDR3 runs to 15 residues. CDR1 SEHNR and CDR2 FQNEAQ come from the germline V gene (reference sequence). CDR3 bases: TGTGCCAGCAGCACTACGACTAGCCCAACAGATACGCAGTATTTT. Protein: CASSTTTSPTDTQYF.

This chain joins TRBV5-1 and TRBJ2-7; 11 bases map to TRBD1. V lost 4 bases to trimming and J lost 4 bases; unmatched junction nucleotides: 4. This CDR3 has 14 amino acids. Per germline, CDR1 SGHRS and CDR2 YFSETQ. As DNA, the CDR3 is TGCGCCAGCAGCGGGACAGGGGGTATGTACGAGCAGTACTTC. It is translated as CASSGTGGMYEQYF.

J is TRBJ2-3 and V is TRBV9; 7 bases fit TRBD2. Germline V CDR1 and CDR2: SGDLS, YYNGEE. Trimming cost V 2 bases and J 2 bases; bases outside gene matches: 11. CDR3 length: 17 residues. CDR3 region: CASSVMDSGLFTDTQYF. The CDR3 bases are TGTGCCAGCAGCGTTATGGATAGCGGGCTTTTCACAGATACGCAGTATTTT.

This clone was counted once. The chain couples TRBV28 to TRBJ1-2; TRBD1 aligns across 12 bases. This CDR3 comprises 14 residues. V dropped 10 bases and J dropped 7; count of bases not matched to a gene: 10. Germline CDR1 is MDHEN and CDR2 is SYDVKM. CDR3 coding DNA: TGTGCCACCCTCGGGACAGGGGGCTCTGGTGGCTACACCTTC. Translating gives CATLGTGGSGGYTF.

This sequence joins TRBV7-8 and TRBJ2-1; 10 bases map to TRBD1. Germline V lookup: CDR1 SGHVS, CDR2 FQNEAQ. The CDR3 is made up of 17 amino acids. After removal of 5 bases from V and 5 bases from J, the junction contained 12 bases not matched to a gene. The CDR3 is CASSRPGQGCTHNEQFF. CDR3 nucleotide sequence: TGTGCCAGCAGCCGACCGGGACAGGGGTGTACCCACAATGAGCAGTTCTTC.

The J gene is TRBJ2-1, the V gene TRBV7-6, with TRBD2 as a possible D gene (7 bases). V was clipped by 5 bases and J by 10 bases, with 18 bases between them. This CDR3 comprises 14 residues. Germline assignment: CDR1 SGHVS and CDR2 FNYEAQ. DNA of the CDR3: TGTGCCAGCAGCCTCTTCGGGGGGCCTTCCGAGCAGTTCTTC. Its translation is CASSLFGGPSEQFF.